This TCR beta chain was obtained from a study of T cell clones after liver transplantation. About the study: Subjects received no induction therapy and standard immunosuppression until randomization at 12-24 months post-transplant. Tolerant meant at least one year fully off immunosuppression without liver enzymes above twice normal. Study-level points and caveats: Compared with third party-reactive sequences, donor-reactive ones declined more, independent of withdrawal success. Graft donor-reactive T cells may have migrated into the graft rather than being deleted.

Libraries were prepared by immunoSEQ multiplex PCR; TCRdb keeps only in-frame clonotypes and omits some of them. Here the sample spans about 68,000 clones, approximately 92% being singletons. This CDR3 region has 13 residues. Deletions cut 5 bases from V and 3 bases from J, with 11 bases between. The germline gives CDR1 MDHEN, CDR2 SYDVKM. As regards this clone: Its target is not known.

This clonotype was obtained from a human patient who received a liver transplant. The T cells may partly be graft donor cells. The sample here was CD4+ T cells from blood, taken about 25 months after liver transplant. J is TRBJ2-7 and V is TRBV28; D ambiguous. DNA for the CDR3: TGTGCCAGCAGTCTCCTGGCCATCTACGAGCAGTACTTC. Protein product: CASSLLAIYEQYF. The complete variable domain, with remaining parts taken from reference TRBV28 and TRBJ2-7, reads DVKVTQSSRYLVKRTGEKVFLECVQDMDHENMFWYRQDPGLGLRLIYFSYDVKMKEKGDIPEGYSVSREKKERFSLILESASTNQTSMYLCASSLLAIYEQYFGPGTRLTVT.